The T cell receptor beta chain under discussion was sequenced for a study of cytomegalovirus exposure and HLA in healthy donors. Overall study results and limits: Common viral pathogens were later found to be apparently linked to several of the most significant clusters.

The PCR ran on 60 Vbeta and 13 Jbeta primers. In the authors' methods: Later, roughly 86 million unique TCR beta chains were counted in an analysis, and roughly 11 million of them were shared. Clones were sequenced by immunoSEQ multiplex PCR, and TCRdb holds only the in-frame ones, with some missing. The V and J calls and clone size were taken over from that table, and D and trimming were inferred from the DNA. This sample yields approximately 220,000 clones, of which 76% are seen a single time; 0.63% belongs to the top ten. A word on this clone: Its cognate antigen is unknown.

The CDR3 consists of 14 residues. V lost 7 bases, J lost 0 bases, and 10 bases lay in between. Germline V gives CDR1 LNHDA, CDR2 SQIVND (reference sequence). The receptor was derived from a man aged 18 to 29 in good health and CMV-seronegative. Material: PBMCs. The chain joins TRBV19 to TRBJ1-3; tentative D call: TRBD1 (5 bases). DNA for the CDR3: TGTGCCAGTACCAGGGCGCACTCTGGAAACACCATATATTTT. It translates to CASTRAHSGNTIYF.